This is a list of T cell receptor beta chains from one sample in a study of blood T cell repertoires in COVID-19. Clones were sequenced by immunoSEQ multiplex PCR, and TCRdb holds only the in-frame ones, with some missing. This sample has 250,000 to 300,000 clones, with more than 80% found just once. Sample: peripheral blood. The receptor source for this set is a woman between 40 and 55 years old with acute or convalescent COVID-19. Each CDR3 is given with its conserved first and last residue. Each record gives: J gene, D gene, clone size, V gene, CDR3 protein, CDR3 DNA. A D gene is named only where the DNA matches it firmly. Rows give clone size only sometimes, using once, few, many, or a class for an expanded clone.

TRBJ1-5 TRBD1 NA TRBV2 CASLFGQGGNQPQHF TGTGCCAGCCTCTTCGGACAGGGCGGCAATCAGCCCCAGCATTTT
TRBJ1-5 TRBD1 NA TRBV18 CASSPRSIGTGTHQPQHF TGTGCCAGCTCACCACGAAGTATCGGGACAGGGACTCATCAGCCCCAGCATTTT
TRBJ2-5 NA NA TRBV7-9 CASSLGTGGSMGQETQYF TGTGCCAGCAGCTTAGGGACAGGAGGGAGCATGGGGCAAGAGACCCAGTACTTC
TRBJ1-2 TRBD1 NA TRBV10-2 CASSVGQGIHYGYTF TGCGCCAGCAGTGTGGGACAGGGGATACACTATGGCTACACCTTC
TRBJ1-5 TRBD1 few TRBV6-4 CASSDSPVKYRGGQPQHF TGTGCCAGCAGTGACTCCCCTGTAAAATACAGGGGAGGTCAGCCCCAGCATTTT
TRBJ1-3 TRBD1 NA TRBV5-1 CASSTGQGASLSGNTIYF TGCGCCAGCAGTACTGGACAGGGGGCCTCACTCTCTGGAAACACCATATATTTT
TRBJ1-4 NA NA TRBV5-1 CASSLGTTNEKLFF TGCGCCAGCAGCTTGGGGACAACCAATGAAAAACTGTTTTTT
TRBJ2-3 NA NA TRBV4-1 CASSQGSVVTSTDTQYF TGCGCCAGCAGCCAAGGCAGCGTGGTTACGAGCACAGATACGCAGTATTTT
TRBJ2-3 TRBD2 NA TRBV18 CASSPQRTSGGPDTQYF TGTGCCAGCTCACCCCAGCGGACTAGCGGGGGCCCAGATACGCAGTATTTT
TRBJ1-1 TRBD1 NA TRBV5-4 CASSPGQGTLYTEAFF TGTGCCAGCAGCCCGGGACAGGGGACACTCTACACTGAAGCTTTCTTT
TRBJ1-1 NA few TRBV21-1 CASLVGGRPNTEAFF TGTGCCAGCTTAGTGGGAGGCAGGCCGAACACTGAAGCTTTCTTT
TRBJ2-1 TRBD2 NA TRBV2 CASSVGLANSEQFF TGTGCCAGCAGTGTTGGACTAGCCAATAGTGAGCAGTTCTTC
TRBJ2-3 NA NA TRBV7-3 CASSLSGDTDTQYF TGTGCCAGCAGCTTAAGCGGGGACACAGATACGCAGTATTTT
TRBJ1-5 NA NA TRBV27 CASSSGVGQPQHF TGTGCCAGCAGTTCGGGGGTCGGCCAGCCCCAGCATTTT
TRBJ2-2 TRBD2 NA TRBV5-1 CASSLPSGGGTGELFF TGCGCCAGCAGCTTGCCGAGCGGGGGCGGCACCGGGGAGCTGTTTTTT
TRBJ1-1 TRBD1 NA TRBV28 CASRNLIQGARFAAFF TGTGCCAGCAGAAATCTCATCCAGGGGGCACGATTCGCAGCTTTCTTT
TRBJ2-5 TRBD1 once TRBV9 CASSGSGTGGQETQYF TGTGCCAGCAGCGGTAGCGGGACAGGGGGGCAAGAGACCCAGTACTTC
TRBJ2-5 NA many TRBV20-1 CSASLWGGPTETQYF TGCAGTGCTAGTCTGTGGGGGGGGCCCACAGAGACCCAGTACTTC
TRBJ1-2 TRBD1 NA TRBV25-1 CASSEYLAGGTGGYTF TGTGCCAGCAGTGAATATTTAGCAGGGGGCACGGGTGGCTACACCTTC
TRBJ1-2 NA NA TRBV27 CASSRRTAGDYGYTF TGTGCCAGCAGCCGGAGGACGGCGGGTGACTATGGCTACACCTTC
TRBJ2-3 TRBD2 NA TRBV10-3 CAISEPSGGGEDTQYF TGTGCCATCAGTGAACCCTCGGGGGGGGGAGAGGATACGCAGTATTTT
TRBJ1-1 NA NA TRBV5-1 CASSFGGDTEAFF TGCGCCAGCAGCTTCGGGGGGGACACTGAAGCTTTCTTT
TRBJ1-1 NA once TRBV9 CASSGPGVNTEAFF TGTGCCAGCAGTGGCCCGGGTGTGAACACTGAAGCTTTCTTT
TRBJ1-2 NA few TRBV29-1 CSVEDPDGSNYGYTF TGCAGCGTTGAAGATCCTGACGGGTCTAACTATGGCTACACCTTC
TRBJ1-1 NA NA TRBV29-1 CSVEDSLEDPEAFF TGCAGCGTTGAGGACTCCTTAGAGGATCCTGAAGCTTTCTTT
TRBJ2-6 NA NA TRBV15 CATRTTASGANVLTF TGTGCCACCAGGACTACAGCCTCTGGGGCCAACGTCCTGACTTTC
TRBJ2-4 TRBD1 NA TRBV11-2 CASSFNRDSVQYF TGTGCCAGCAGCTTCAACCGGGACAGCGTTCAGTACTTC
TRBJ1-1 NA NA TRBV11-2 CASSLQTKGTEAFF TGTGCCAGCAGCTTACAGACTAAAGGCACTGAAGCTTTCTTT
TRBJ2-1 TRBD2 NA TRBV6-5 CASSYSGGAYNEQFF TGTGCCAGCAGTTACTCGGGGGGGGCCTACAATGAGCAGTTCTTC
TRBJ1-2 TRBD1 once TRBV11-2 CASSSNRGRYGYTF TGTGCCAGCAGTTCAAACAGGGGCCGCTATGGCTACACCTTC
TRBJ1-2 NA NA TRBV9 CASSDEGIPNYGYTF TGTGCCAGCAGCGACGAGGGTATCCCAAACTATGGCTACACCTTC
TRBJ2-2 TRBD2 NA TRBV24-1 CATSDLPGGGASNTGELFF TGTGCCACCAGTGATTTGCCCGGCGGGGGGGCTTCGAACACCGGGGAGCTGTTTTTT
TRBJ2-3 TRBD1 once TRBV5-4 CASSDGLGQGLGTQYF TGTGCCAGCAGCGATGGGTTGGGACAGGGATTGGGTACGCAGTATTTT
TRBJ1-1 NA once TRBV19 CASSDMGTEAFF TGTGCCAGTTCGGACATGGGCACTGAAGCTTTCTTT
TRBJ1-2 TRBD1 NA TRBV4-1 CASSQGQGIFGYTF TGCGCCAGCAGCCAGGGACAGGGTATCTTTGGCTACACCTTC
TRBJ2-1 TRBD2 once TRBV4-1 CASSQVSGGGFYEQFF TGCGCCAGCAGCCAGGTTAGCGGGGGGGGCTTCTATGAGCAGTTCTTC
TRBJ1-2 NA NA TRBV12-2 CASRFAQTEISNYGYTF TGTGCAAGTCGCTTTGCACAGACAGAGATCTCTAACTATGGCTACACCTTC
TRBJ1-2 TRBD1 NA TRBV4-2 CASSRNRGQGDYGYTF TGTGCCAGCAGCCGAAATCGAGGACAGGGGGACTATGGCTACACCTTC
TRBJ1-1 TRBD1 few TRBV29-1 CSVAGQTMNTEAFF TGCAGCGTTGCGGGACAGACGATGAACACTGAAGCTTTCTTT
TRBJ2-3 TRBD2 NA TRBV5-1 CASVAVGGAEDTQYF TGCGCCAGCGTCGCCGTCGGGGGGGCGGAAGATACGCAGTATTTT
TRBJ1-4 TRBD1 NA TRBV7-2 CASSYGGGRNEKLFF TGTGCCAGCAGTTACGGAGGGGGCAGGAATGAAAAACTGTTTTTT
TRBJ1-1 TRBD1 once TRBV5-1 CASSQYRGDTEAFF TGCGCCAGCAGCCAATACAGGGGGGACACTGAAGCTTTCTTT
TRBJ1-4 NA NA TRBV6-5 CASGGEKLFF TGTGCCAGTGGAGGAGAAAAACTGTTTTTT
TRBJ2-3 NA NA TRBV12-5 CASVTGSTDTQYF TGTGCTAGTGTAACCGGGAGCACAGATACGCAGTATTTT
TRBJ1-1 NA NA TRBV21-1 CASSNSRGDTEAFF TGTGCCAGCAGCAATTCCAGGGGGGACACTGAAGCTTTCTTT
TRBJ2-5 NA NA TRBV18 CASSPPTGGLETQYF TGTGCCAGCTCACCACCTACCGGGGGGCTGGAGACCCAGTACTTC
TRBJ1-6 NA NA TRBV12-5 CASGIDSSPLHF TGTGCTAGTGGTATCGACAGTTCACCCCTCCACTTT
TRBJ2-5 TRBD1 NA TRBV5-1 CASSLIGQGAYETQYF TGCGCCAGCAGCTTGATTGGACAGGGGGCTTATGAGACCCAGTACTTC